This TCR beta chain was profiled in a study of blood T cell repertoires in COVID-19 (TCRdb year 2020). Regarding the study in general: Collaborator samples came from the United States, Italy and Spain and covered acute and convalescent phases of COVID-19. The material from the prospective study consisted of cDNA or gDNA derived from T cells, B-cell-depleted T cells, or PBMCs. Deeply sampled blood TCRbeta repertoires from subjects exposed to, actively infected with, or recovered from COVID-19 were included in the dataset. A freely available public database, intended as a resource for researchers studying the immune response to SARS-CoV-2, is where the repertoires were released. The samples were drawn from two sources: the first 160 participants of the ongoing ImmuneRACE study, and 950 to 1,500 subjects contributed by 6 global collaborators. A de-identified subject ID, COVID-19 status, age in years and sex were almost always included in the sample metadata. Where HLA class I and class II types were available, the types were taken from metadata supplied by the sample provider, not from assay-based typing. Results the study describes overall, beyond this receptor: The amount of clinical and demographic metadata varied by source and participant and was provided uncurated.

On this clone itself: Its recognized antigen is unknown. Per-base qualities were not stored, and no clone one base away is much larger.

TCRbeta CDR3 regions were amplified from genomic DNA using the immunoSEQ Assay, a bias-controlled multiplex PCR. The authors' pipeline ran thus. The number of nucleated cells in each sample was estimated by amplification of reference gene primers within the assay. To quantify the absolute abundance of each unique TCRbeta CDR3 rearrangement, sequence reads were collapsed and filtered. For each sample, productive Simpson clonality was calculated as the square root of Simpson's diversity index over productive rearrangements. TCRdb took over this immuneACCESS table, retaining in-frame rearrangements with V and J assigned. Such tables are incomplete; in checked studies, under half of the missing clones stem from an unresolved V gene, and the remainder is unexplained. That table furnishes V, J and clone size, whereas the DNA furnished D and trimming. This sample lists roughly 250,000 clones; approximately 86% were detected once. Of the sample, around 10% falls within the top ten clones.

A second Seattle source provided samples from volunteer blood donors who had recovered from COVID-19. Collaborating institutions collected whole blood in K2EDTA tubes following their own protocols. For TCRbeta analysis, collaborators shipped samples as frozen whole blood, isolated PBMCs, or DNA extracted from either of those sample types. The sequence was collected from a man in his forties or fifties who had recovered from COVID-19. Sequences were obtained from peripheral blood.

The DNA sequence reads TGCGCCAGCAGCCAAGAGGGTAAGGGGGCAAACTATGGCTACACCTTC. It encodes CASSQEGKGANYGYTF. The receptor chain draws on TRBV4-3 and TRBJ1-2, with 7 bases matching TRBD1. Reading the germline V gene gives CDR1 LGHNA and CDR2 YSLEER. After removal of 0 bases from V and 2 bases from J, the junction retains 6 bases not matched to a gene. The CDR3 goes from the cysteine to the phenylalanine over 16 residues. Of all the DNA, just the CDR3 is kept, 48 bases in frame from base 1.